What follows are 5 T cell receptor beta chains derived from one specimen sequenced in a study of blood T cell repertoires in COVID-19. TCRdb keeps only in-frame clones here, not all; method: immunoSEQ multiplex PCR. The table includes some 200,000 clones, 65% to 90% detected once. Sequences were obtained from PBMCs or T cells enriched from blood (not recorded which). The receptors were gathered from a man aged 40-55 years who had recovered from COVID-19.

This clone was recorded once. The J gene is TRBJ2-5, the V gene TRBV28; the match to TRBD2 covers 12 bases. The trim removed 5 bases at V and 5 bases at J, leaving 9 bases unmatched. In germline, CDR1 is MDHEN, CDR2 SYDVKM. The CDR3 has 16 amino acids. CDR3 in amino acids: CASSRTSGTFGETQYF. CDR3 DNA sequence: TGTGCCAGCAGTAGGACTAGCGGGACCTTCGGGGAGACCCAGTACTTC.

Regarding this clone: The junction departs from the called germline gene at one end, perhaps through a read error. This chain connects TRBV30 to TRBJ2-7; weak D call: TRBD1 (6 bases). CDR1 and CDR2 from the germline V gene are GTSNPN and SVGIG (reference sequence). This CDR3 comprises 13 residues. The CDR3 reads CAWSPSGSSGVDF. CDR3 in DNA: TGTGCCTGGAGTCCCTCCGGTAGTTCAGGGGTGGACTTC.

Only one count was recorded for this clone. The chain couples TRBV11-2 to TRBJ1-3; no definite D call. V was shortened by 7 bases and J by 4 bases, with 14 bases between the two germline ends. Germline-derived CDR1 and CDR2 are SGHAT and FQNNGV. This CDR3 is built from 14 residues. CDR3 DNA: TGTGCCAGCAACCCCTGGCAGTTCGGAAACACCATATATTTT. Its translation: CASNPWQFGNTIYF.

CDR3 sequence (DNA): TGTGCCAGCAGCTCCGGGATAGGAAACACAGATACGCAGTATTTT. Amino acid sequence: CASSSGIGNTDTQYF. V usage is TRBV7-7 and J usage is TRBJ2-3, with a possible D match to TRBD2 (5 bases). Trimming took off 4 bases at V and 2 bases at J, with 13 bases between the two ends. Germline V CDR1 and CDR2: SSHAT, FNYEAQ (reference sequence). The CDR3 sequence is 15 residues long.

The rearrangement uses TRBV10-3 and TRBJ2-7, with 7 bases aligning to TRBD1. CDR3 length: 13 amino acids. The V gene end was trimmed by 6 bases and the J gene end by 6 bases; junction bases not matched to a gene: 8. Per germline, CDR1 ENHRY and CDR2 SYGVKD. CDR3 sequence: CAISRQGISEQYF. The CDR3 DNA reads TGTGCCATCAGCCGACAGGGAATAAGCGAGCAGTACTTC.